The present T cell receptor (beta chain) was sequenced within a study of blood T cell repertoires in COVID-19. Study details: Researchers got acute and convalescent COVID-19 samples from the United States, Italy and Spain. PBMCs, B-cell-depleted T cells, or T cells provided the cDNA or gDNA that made up the material.

The junction had 13 bases not matched to a gene; V was cut back by 3 bases and J by 4 bases. Germline V gene lookup returns CDR1 SGHNT and CDR2 YENEEA. The CDR3 has 17 residues. This clone occurred once. Original processing notes: Estimation of nucleated cell counts relied on the amplification of reference gene primers. Profiling relied on immunoSEQ multiplex PCR, and the TCRdb table lists in-frame clones only, not all of them. V and J calls and clone size are copied from that table; D and trimming were computed from the DNA. Altogether 350,000 to 500,000 clones are present, around 90% being singletons, with the ten largest covering 0.65% to 1%. Seattle-derived patients entered the study during active infection and were followed longitudinally.

The rearrangement links TRBV11-3 to TRBJ2-3; TRBD2 matches at 7 bases. Specimen: peripheral blood. The clonotype was recovered from a man aged 18-30 years with COVID-19, enrolled during active disease. CDR3 residues: CASSLPTSGIRADTQYF. DNA of the CDR3: TGTGCCAGCAGCTTGCCGACGAGCGGGATTCGTGCAGATACGCAGTATTTT.